The 4 T cell receptor beta chains below all came from one sample that was sequenced in a study of blood T cell repertoires in COVID-19. Here immunoSEQ multiplex PCR was the method, and the copy in TCRdb shows in-frame clones only, minus some. The sample lists about 16,000 clones, 65% to 90% occurring once. Specimen: peripheral blood. The receptors stem from an elderly man with active COVID-19.

The CDR3 nucleotides are TGCAGCGTCCGACAGAACACTGAAGCTTTCTTT. It encodes CSVRQNTEAFF. The rearrangement joins TRBV29-1 to TRBJ1-1; D remains unclear. This CDR3 is 11 amino acids long. Per germline, CDR1 SQVTM and CDR2 ANQGSEA. The germline V and J ends were trimmed by 6 bases and 1 base, with 6 bases remaining between them.

This rearrangement joins TRBV7-6 to TRBJ1-2, with 8 nucleotides matching TRBD1. CDR3 length equals 14 residues. J lost 6 bases, V lost 1 base, and 4 bases had no gene match. Germline values: CDR1 SGHVS, CDR2 FNYEAQ. The CDR3 region has the DNA TGTGCCAGCAGCTTAGTAGGGACAGGTGATGGCTACACCTTC. This sequence encodes CASSLVGTGDGYTF.

V is TRBV7-2 and J is TRBJ1-6; TRBD1 is a possible D gene (5 bases). Germline V gene sequence: CDR1 SGHTA, CDR2 FQGNSA. The V end lost 5 bases, the J end lost 6 bases, and 17 bases lay between the germline ends. The CDR3 spans 16 residues. The CDR3 sequence: CASSGGGPGGNSPLHF. The CDR3 bases are TGTGCCAGCAGCGGGGGGGGACCGGGAGGTAATTCACCCCTCCACTTT.

The chain recombines TRBV3-1 (or the pseudogene TRBV3-2) with TRBJ2-7; TRBD1 aligns across 8 bases. The CDR3 extends over 14 amino acids. V dropped 3 bases and J dropped 5; count of bases not matched to a gene: 6. Germline V gene data show CDR1 as LGHDT and CDR2 as YNNKEL (reference sequence). The CDR3 bases are TGTGCCAGCAGCCAGGCGGACAGGGCCAACGAGCAGTACTTC. Residues: CASSQADRANEQYF.